This is a list of T cell receptor beta chains from one sample in a study of graft-versus-host responses after intestinal transplantation. Method: immunoSEQ multiplex PCR; TCRdb's copy keeps in-frame clones and lacks some. Here the sample spans 20,000 to 25,000 clones, roughly 95% being singletons. Sequenced here: PBMCs, sampled 156 days after intestinal transplant. These receptors originate from a human patient who received an intestinal transplant, so some T cells may come from the graft donor. CDR3s include the opening cysteine and the closing phenylalanine or tryptophan.

j_call v_call cdr3_aa
TRBJ2-1 TRBV5-6 CASSRQGVRSSYNEQFF
TRBJ2-3 TRBV2 CASSERSLAGGPSDTQYF
TRBJ2-2 TRBV30 CAGDRLTGELFF
TRBJ2-2 TRBV10-1 CASAQGAGELFF
TRBJ2-6 TRBV4-1 CASSQQHPDSGANVLTF
TRBJ1-1 TRBV11-2 CASSFDMNTEAFF
TRBJ2-7 TRBV9 CASSVGGTSGGVFGNEQYF
TRBJ1-5 TRBV2 CASSEALGCNQPQHF
TRBJ2-1 TRBV19 CASSADLRNEQFF
TRBJ1-5 TRBV6-4 CASSALKTGGCYQPQHF
TRBJ1-2 TRBV15 CATSRDPGNYGYTF
TRBJ2-3 TRBV9 CASSRSSSTDTQYF
TRBJ1-2 TRBV28 CASSLTAGFYGYTF
TRBJ2-7 TRBV6-6 CASSILAGTYEQYF
TRBJ2-7 TRBV29-1 CSGQGSYEQYF
TRBJ1-2 TRBV6-1 CASSEPGQGPGYTF
TRBJ1-5 TRBV6-6 CASSYLQVTGPQHF
TRBJ1-1 TRBV2 CASSARDEAFF
TRBJ1-6 TRBV4-3 CASSLRGSRGNSPLHF
TRBJ2-1 TRBV19 CASSIWDQDNEQFF
TRBJ2-1 TRBV30 CGQVDHNEQFF
TRBJ2-1 TRBV6-5 CASSSRTGISYNEQFF
TRBJ2-7 TRBV28 CASSLGLGGSYEQYF
TRBJ2-3 TRBV28 CASSLAAGGWVVTDTQYF
TRBJ2-7 TRBV6-5 CAASRGVPAYEQYF
TRBJ2-6 TRBV30 CAWRSSGANVLTF
TRBJ1-1 TRBV13 CASSVKNTEAFF
TRBJ1-1 TRBV27 CASSFRGRGQRIEAFF
TRBJ1-1 TRBV6-5 CASSYYGTGGTEAFF
TRBJ2-1 TRBV19 CASSAGGPYNEQFF
TRBJ2-2 TRBV15 CATSPHPGGATGELFF
TRBJ2-5 TRBV7-2 CASSLAQQGGQETQYF
TRBJ2-3 TRBV19 CASSMSGTDTQYF
TRBJ1-1 TRBV14 CASSQAGMNTEAFF
TRBJ2-1 TRBV9 CASSVGGSGYNEQFF
TRBJ2-7 TRBV29-1 CSVAGGRGYEQYF
TRBJ2-2 TRBV19 CASLSGLGPGELFF
TRBJ2-1 TRBV12-5 CASGLVLGRPTYNEQFF
TRBJ2-1 TRBV9 CASSVPPGEGNEQFF
TRBJ2-1 TRBV27 CASSLSIGGPFNEQFF
TRBJ2-4 TRBV7-2 CASSDTPDRANIQYF
TRBJ2-5 TRBV13 CASSHRAETQYF
TRBJ2-7 TRBV7-2 CASSSQGQGEYEQYF
TRBJ2-3 TRBV9 CASSVVAGTDTQYF
TRBJ2-3 TRBV13 CASSPGSTDTQYF
TRBJ2-1 TRBV27 CASSLTGNEQFF
TRBJ2-7 TRBV28 CASSLGRVGPYEQYF
TRBJ2-1 TRBV11-2 CASSYEYNEQFF
TRBJ1-1 TRBV20-1 CSARRVEAFF
TRBJ2-2 TRBV28 CASSSPGLEGGTGELFF
TRBJ2-7 TRBV7-9 CASSRSGDGREQYF
TRBJ2-7 TRBV11-3 CASSFASLALEQYF
TRBJ1-1 TRBV28 CASSFPPNGRTNTEAFF